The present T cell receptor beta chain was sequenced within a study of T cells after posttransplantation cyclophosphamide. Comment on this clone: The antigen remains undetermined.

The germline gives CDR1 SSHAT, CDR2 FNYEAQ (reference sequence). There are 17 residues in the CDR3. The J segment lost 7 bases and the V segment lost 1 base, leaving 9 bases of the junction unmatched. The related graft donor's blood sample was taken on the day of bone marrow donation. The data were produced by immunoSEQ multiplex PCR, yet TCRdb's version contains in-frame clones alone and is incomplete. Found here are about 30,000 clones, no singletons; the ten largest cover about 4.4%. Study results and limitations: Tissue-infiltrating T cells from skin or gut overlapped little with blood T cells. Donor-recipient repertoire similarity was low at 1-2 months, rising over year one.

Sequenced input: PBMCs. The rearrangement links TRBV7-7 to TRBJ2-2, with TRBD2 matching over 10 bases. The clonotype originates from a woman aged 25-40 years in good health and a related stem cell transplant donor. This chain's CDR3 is CASSLDLLAGVGGELFF. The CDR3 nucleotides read TGTGCCAGCAGCTTAGACCTCCTAGCGGGGGTAGGCGGGGAGCTGTTTTTT. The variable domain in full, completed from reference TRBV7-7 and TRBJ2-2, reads GAGVSQSPRYKVTKRGQDVTLRCDPISSHATLYWYQQALGQGPEFLTYFNYEAQPDKSGLPSDRFSAERPEGSISTLTIQRTEQRDSAMYRCASSLDLLAGVGGELFFGEGSRLTVL.